The 14 T cell receptor beta chains below all came from one sample that was sequenced in a study of blood T cell repertoires in COVID-19. Assay: immunoSEQ multiplex PCR; the TCRdb copy retains only in-frame clones and omits some. The sample has tens of thousands of clones; roughly 85% are singletons. The sequencing input was peripheral blood. Receptors originate from an older man with acute or convalescent COVID-19.

For the CDR3, the DNA is TGTGCCAGCAGTTTGACTAGCGGGATAGGCGAGCAGTACTTC. The encoded protein is CASSLTSGIGEQYF. The chain combines TRBV2 with TRBJ2-7; TRBD2 aligns across 11 bases. CDR1 SNHLY and CDR2 FYNNEI come from the germline V gene. The CDR3 spans 14 residues. With V trimmed by 5 bases and J by 6 bases, 6 bases remained unmatched.

CDR3 region: CASSFTSGSISGEDEQFF. In nucleotides, the CDR3 is TGTGCCAGCAGCTTTACCAGCGGGTCGATCAGCGGCGAGGATGAGCAGTTCTTC. V and J are TRBV7-8 and TRBJ2-1; the D gene is possibly TRBD2 (6 bases). V lost 3 bases, J lost 8 bases, and 26 bases lay in between. The CDR3 consists of 18 residues. Germline V gives CDR1 SGHVS, CDR2 FQNEAQ. The full variable domain, with the rest looked up from reference TRBV7-8 and TRBJ2-1, is GAGVSQSPRYKVAKRGQDVALRCDPISGHVSLFWYQQALGQGPEFLTYFQNEAQLDKSGLPSDRFFAERPEGSVSTLKIQRTQQEDSAVYLCASSFTSGSISGEDEQFFGPGTRLTVL.

This clone was counted only a few times. The J gene is TRBJ1-2, the V gene TRBV19; possibly TRBD1 for D (5 bases). Trimming stripped 0 bases from V and 5 bases from J, with 10 bases between. Germline V gene data show CDR1 as LNHDA and CDR2 as SQIVND (reference sequence). The length of the CDR3 is 14 residues. CDR3 nucleotide sequence: TGTGCCAGTAGTATAGATCAGGGTGTATATGGCTACACCTTC. This sequence encodes CASSIDQGVYGYTF.

The rearrangement uses TRBV5-6 and TRBJ1-6; D gene unclear. Germline values: CDR1 SGHDT, CDR2 YYEEEE. The CDR3 is made up of 15 amino acids. The ends were cut back, 2 bases at V and 5 bases at J, with 11 bases in the middle. DNA of the CDR3: TGTGCCAGCAGCTTTCTCGCAGGCAATAATTCACCCCTCCACTTT. Translated: CASSFLAGNNSPLHF. The full variable domain, in which reference TRBV5-6 and TRBJ1-6 provide the parts outside the CDR3, is DAGVTQSPTHLIKTRGQQVTLRCSPKSGHDTVSWYQQALGQGPQFIFQYYEEEERQRGNFPDRFSGHQFPNYSSELNVNALLLGDSALYLCASSFLAGNNSPLHFGNGTRLTVT.

This clone was observed a single time. The chain combines TRBV6-6 with TRBJ2-2; 7 bases agree with TRBD1. Looked up from germline, CDR1 is MNHNY and CDR2 is SVGAGI (reference sequence). The CDR3 is made up of 18 amino acids. With V trimmed by 5 bases and J by 1 base, 13 bases remained unmatched. The CDR3 protein is CASSQYDVGQLNTGELFF. The CDR3 region has the DNA TGTGCCAGCAGTCAATACGATGTGGGACAGTTGAACACCGGGGAGCTGTTTTTT.

This chain connects TRBV19 to TRBJ2-1, with a weak D call TRBD1 (5 bases). This CDR3 spans 14 amino acids. From germline, CDR1 is LNHDA and CDR2 SQIVND (reference sequence). Deletions cut 2 bases from V and 1 base from J, with 6 bases between. The chain's CDR3 is CASSIQGSYNEQFF. The CDR3 DNA is TGTGCCAGTAGTATACAGGGTTCCTACAATGAGCAGTTCTTC.

The chain links TRBV3-1 (or the pseudogene TRBV3-2) to TRBJ2-5; D perhaps matches TRBD1 (5 bases). The germline V and J ends were trimmed by 1 base and 5 bases, with 14 bases remaining between them. Germline V CDR1 and CDR2: LGHDT, YNNKEL (reference sequence). This CDR3 is built from 15 residues. The CDR3 DNA sequence: TGTGCCAGCAGCCAAGCCTCAGGTTCAGGGGAGACCCAGTACTTC. Its translation: CASSQASGSGETQYF.

The chain joins TRBV7-9 to TRBJ1-2; tentative D call: TRBD1 (6 bases). CDR3 length equals 18 residues. V was cut by 4 bases and J by 4 bases, with 25 bases left in between. Germline CDR1 reads SEHNR; CDR2 reads FQNEAQ (reference sequence). CDR3 in amino acids: CASSYWVGVSGDGYGYTF. For the CDR3, the DNA is TGTGCCAGCAGCTATTGGGTGGGAGTGTCAGGGGACGGCTATGGCTACACCTTC. The full variable domain, completed using reference TRBV7-9 and TRBJ1-2, is DTGVSQNPRHKITKRGQNVTFRCDPISEHNRLYWYRQTLGQGPEFLTYFQNEAQLEKSRLLSDRFSAERPKGSFSTLEIQRTEQGDSAMYLCASSYWVGVSGDGYGYTFGSGTRLTVV.

The rearrangement links TRBV27 to TRBJ2-1; 13 bases are shared with TRBD2. The CDR3 is 18 residues long. Germline V gene lookup returns CDR1 MNHEY and CDR2 SMNVEV (reference sequence). Unmatched junction bases numbered 12, after V lost 3 bases and J lost 7 bases. Here the CDR3 reads CASSFRLAGGRASNEQFF. The DNA for the CDR3 is TGTGCCAGCAGTTTCAGACTAGCGGGAGGTCGGGCCAGTAATGAGCAGTTCTTC.

This rearrangement joins TRBV12-5 to TRBJ2-1, with a weak D call TRBD1 (6 bases). Germline CDR1 LGHNT, CDR2 FRNRAP. The V and J ends lost 0 bases and 2 bases respectively, with 11 bases between them. This CDR3 is built from 16 residues. The CDR3 DNA reads as TGTGCTAGTGGTTTGGTACTAGGGGGACCCTACAATGAGCAGTTCTTC. It is translated as CASGLVLGGPYNEQFF.

The table lists this clone with a count of one. The gene calls are TRBV19 and TRBJ1-1; D might be TRBD1 (5 bases). V lost 7 bases, J lost 1 base, and 10 bases lay in between. Germline V gene sequence: CDR1 LNHDA, CDR2 SQIVND (reference sequence). This CDR3 comprises 13 residues. The CDR3 sequence is CASNQGENTEAFF. The CDR3 region has the DNA TGTGCCAGTAACCAGGGCGAGAACACTGAAGCTTTCTTT.

The chain employs TRBV19 and TRBJ2-2; 7 nucleotides align to TRBD2. V shed 3 bases and J 4 bases; nucleotides not matched to a gene: 8. This CDR3 is built from 16 residues. Germline values: CDR1 LNHDA, CDR2 SQIVND (reference sequence). The CDR3 spells CASSMEGGSSTGELFF. CDR3 bases: TGTGCCAGTAGTATGGAAGGCGGGAGTAGCACCGGGGAGCTGTTTTTT.

The rearrangement links TRBV28 to TRBJ2-7; the match to TRBD2 covers 11 bases. This CDR3 is 16 amino acids long. V shed 3 bases and J 4 bases; nucleotides not matched to a gene: 8. Germline CDR1 MDHEN, CDR2 SYDVKM. The CDR3 sequence: CASSFPGGLAAYEQYF. In DNA, the CDR3 is TGTGCCAGCAGTTTTCCCGGGGGACTAGCGGCTTACGAGCAGTACTTC.

The chain is built from TRBV4-3 and TRBJ2-5, with 8 bases fitting TRBD2. Looked up from germline, CDR1 is LGHNA and CDR2 is YSLEER. J gave up 4 bases and V 5 bases, and 12 bases lay outside the gene matches. The CDR3 runs to 16 residues. The CDR3 DNA sequence: TGCGCCAGCAGCGGCCCAGCGGGAGAGAGAGGAGAGACCCAGTACTTC. Its protein product is CASSGPAGERGETQYF.